This T cell receptor (beta chain) was identified in a study of human T cells and chemical hapten exposure. Study-wide points: No change in TCRs above 1 in 1000 frequency was produced by DPC sensitization. Each of the donors had alopecia, so their immune responses may not resemble those of healthy people.

Germline V CDR1 and CDR2: SGHTA, FQGTGA. The CDR3 runs 13 residues. The V and J ends lost 9 bases and 7 bases respectively, with 15 bases between them. This clonotype was picked up many times. Its antigen is as yet unknown. One entry per CDR3 protein, called by TCRdb with MiXCR from the RACE reads. Of hundreds of thousands of distinct CDR3 sequences in the sample, around 6% were seen once. Time point defined: patch test 2, 6 weeks after DPC sensitization. As to treatment: therapeutic diphenylcyclopropenone sensitization with weekly scalp DPC. The study enrolled 18 to 70-year-old alopecia patients suitable for DPC.

This chain connects TRBV7-3 to TRBJ1-4; no reliable D call. This clonotype was sampled from a young woman with alopecia areata. Some clones in this sample may be carry-over from other donors' samples. Material: whole blood, obtained in connection with sensitization to the hapten diphenylcyclopropenone (DPC). The CDR3 DNA follows: TGTGCCAGTGCGGGGTCCCCCACTGAAAAACTGTTTTTT. This encodes CASAGSPTEKLFF.